The 14 T cell receptor beta chains in this list originate from one sample, sequenced in a study of T-cell memory formation after mild COVID-19. TCRdb re-called the 5' RACE reads with MiXCR, one entry per CDR3 protein. This table has fewer than 300,000 distinct CDR3 sequences, approximately 18% appearing once. Input material: PBMCs or a T cell subset sorted from them (not recorded which). Receptors originate from a man between 18 and 35 years old who had mild COVID-19 (a few samples of this study predate the infection). Cell type and time point are not known.

V usage is TRBV7-8 and J usage is TRBJ2-7, with D possibly matching TRBD2 (6 bases). This CDR3 has 16 residues. Germline V lookup: CDR1 SGHVS, CDR2 FQNEAQ. V shed 1 base and J shed 3 bases, with 16 bases lying between them. The CDR3 DNA reads as TGTGCCAGCAGCTTAGTCAGCGGGCTGTCGTTCTACGAGCAGTACTTC. Its protein is CASSLVSGLSFYEQYF.

Ten or more counts support this clonotype. This chain links TRBV9 with TRBJ2-3, with TRBD2 as a possible D gene (6 bases). This CDR3 has 14 residues. The V gene's germline CDR1 is SGDLS and CDR2 YYNGEE. The V end was cut by 7 bases, the J end by 6 bases, with 18 bases between. CDR3 residues: CASEGGPEDDTQYF. The CDR3 DNA sequence: TGTGCCAGCGAGGGAGGCCCAGAGGATGATACGCAGTATTTT.

There are a few counts of this clonotype. The rearrangement joins TRBV7-9 to TRBJ2-7, with 12 bases lining up with TRBD2. Trimming took 5 bases from V and 3 from J; bases not matched to a gene: 5. CDR1 is SEHNR and CDR2 is FQNEAQ in the germline V gene (reference sequence). CDR3 length: 15 residues. CDR3 bases: TGTGCCAGCAGCCCTGAACTAGCGGGGGGCTACGAGCAGTACTTC. It specifies CASSPELAGGYEQYF. Full variable domain (remainder filled in from reference TRBV7-9 and TRBJ2-7): DTGVSQNPRHKITKRGQNVTFRCDPISEHNRLYWYRQTLGQGPEFLTYFQNEAQLEKSRLLSDRFSAERPKGSFSTLEIQRTEQGDSAMYLCASSPELAGGYEQYFGPGTRLTVT.

This clonotype was counted a few times. The gene calls are TRBV6-5 and TRBJ1-5; D is undetermined. Germline V CDR1 and CDR2: MNHEY, SVGAGI. The CDR3 length is 13 residues. Trimming took 5 bases from V and 4 from J, leaving 9 bases between them. The CDR3 nucleotides are TGTGCCAGCAGTAGTAGGACGAATCAGCCCCAGCATTTT. Its protein is CASSSRTNQPQHF.

The CDR3 loop reads CASSIYFPTNEKLFF. The CDR3 nucleotides read TGTGCCAGCAGCATCTACTTCCCAACTAATGAAAAACTGTTTTTT. This sequence joins TRBV5-5 and TRBJ1-4, with unresolved D. Germline values: CDR1 SGHKS, CDR2 YYEKEE (reference sequence). V lost 4 bases and J lost 0, with 10 bases in between. The length of the CDR3 is 15 residues.

This sequence joins TRBV6-6 and TRBJ1-2; 7 nucleotides line up with TRBD1. The CDR3 contains 14 residues. The germline V gene encodes CDR1 MNHNY and CDR2 SVGAGI (reference sequence). V dropped 4 bases and J dropped 8; count of bases not matched to a gene: 10. The CDR3 region has the DNA TGTGCCAGCAGTTCCGGGACAGTCATTCGCGGCTACACCTTC. Its translation is CASSSGTVIRGYTF.

The V and J genes are TRBV12-3 or TRBV12-4 and TRBJ1-4; tentatively, D is TRBD1 (6 bases). This CDR3 is built from 14 residues. Between the trimmed V and J ends, which lost 6 bases and 7 bases, there was a span of 15 bases. The CDR3 DNA reads TGTGCCAGCAGACTAGGGGGGGTGTTTGAAAAACTGTTTTTT. This encodes CASRLGGVFEKLFF.

The CDR3 loop is CASSPSEGNTIYF. The CDR3 DNA is TGTGCCAGCTCACCTTCTGAGGGAAACACCATATATTTT. The chain uses TRBV18 and TRBJ1-3; no definite D call. The CDR3 is 13 amino acids. CDR1 KGHSH and CDR2 LQKENI come from the germline V gene. Trimming shortened V by 3 bases and J by 4 bases, and 7 bases separated the two germline ends.

V is TRBV9 and J is TRBJ2-3; D may match TRBD1 or TRBD2 (6 bases each). V was pared by 0 bases and J by 3 bases, with 11 bases between. The CDR3 has 15 amino acids. Germline V CDR1 and CDR2: SGDLS, YYNGEE. The CDR3 here is CASSVAGGLTDTQYF. CDR3 bases: TGTGCCAGCAGCGTAGCTGGGGGGCTAACAGATACGCAGTATTTT.

The chain recombines TRBV2 with TRBJ1-1; D is ambiguous. Trimming cost V 5 bases and J 0 bases, with 10 bases left between them. The CDR3 is made up of 14 amino acids. The V gene's germline CDR1 is SNHLY and CDR2 FYNNEI. The CDR3 DNA follows: TGTGCCAGCAGTCCTGCGGCCCTGAACACTGAAGCTTTCTTT. The encoded protein is CASSPAALNTEAFF.

The chain combines TRBV12-3 or TRBV12-4 with TRBJ2-3; TRBD2 might be the D (5 bases). The V end lost 5 bases, the J end lost 1 base, and 13 bases lay between the germline ends. This CDR3 region has 15 residues. The CDR3 DNA follows: TGTGCCAGCAGTGAGGGATTTGACGGCACAGATACGCAGTATTTT. Protein: CASSEGFDGTDTQYF.

The J gene is TRBJ2-7, the V gene TRBV18; D is perhaps TRBD1 (6 bases). Trimming took off 4 bases at V and 2 bases at J, with 15 bases between the two ends. This CDR3 has 15 amino acids. Looked up from germline, CDR1 is KGHSH and CDR2 is LQKENI. Here the CDR3 DNA reads TGTGCCAGCTCACAACAGGGAGTGGAGACCTACGAGCAGTACGTC. It is translated as CASSQQGVETYEQYV.

This clonotype was counted only a few times. The DNA for the CDR3 is TGTGCCATCAGTTCGGGGTACACAGATACGCAGTATTTT. It specifies CAISSGYTDTQYF. This rearrangement joins TRBV10-3 to TRBJ2-3; possible D gene TRBD2, 5 bases. The V end was cut by 5 bases, the J end by 2 bases, with 8 bases between. Germline values: CDR1 ENHRY, CDR2 SYGVKD. This CDR3 spans 13 amino acids.

This clonotype has a handful of counts. This chain links TRBV4-1 with TRBJ1-5; a weak D match, TRBD1 (5 bases). With 1 base removed from V and 1 base from J, the gap between germline ends came to 8 bases. The CDR3 contains 15 residues. CDR1 is MGHRA and CDR2 is YSYEKL in the germline V gene. The CDR3 sequence is CASSQVAGSNQPQHF. In DNA, the CDR3 is TGCGCCAGCAGCCAAGTTGCAGGGAGCAATCAGCCCCAGCATTTT.